This is a list of T cell receptor beta chains from one sample in a study of radiotherapy plus CTLA-4 blockade in lung cancer. The table came from immunoSEQ multiplex PCR; TCRdb's copy has only in-frame clones and leaves some out. This table holds 75,000 to 95,000 clones, approximately 82% found once. The source material was peripheral blood, sampled from a patient treated with radiotherapy plus ipilimumab. The receptors stem from a human donor with non-small cell lung cancer that progressed on radiotherapy plus ipilimumab. Both conserved end residues are part of each CDR3. Fields, in order: V gene, CDR3 length, CDR3 protein.

TRBV7-8 | 16 | CASSSDPPRGGETQYF
TRBV10-3 | 14 | CAISESGYKNIQYF
TRBV30 | 13 | CAWSPGRPQGYTF
TRBV28 | 16 | CASSLLAGGPSSEQFF
TRBV2 | 13 | CASKGTLAYEQYF
TRBV27 | 16 | CASSYLGTSGRTEQFF
TRBV11-2 | 18 | CASSDGLAGGLGTDTQYF
TRBV6-5 | 14 | CASSPRDTQETQYF
TRBV29-1 | 15 | CSVETPAGSTDTQYF
TRBV6-1 | 16 | CASSDLVTGKYNEQFF
TRBV2 | 12 | CASSKGGTEAFF
TRBV7-9 | 14 | CASSFTGQSYGYTF
TRBV5-6 | 15 | CASSFLQGSTSPLHF
TRBV27 | 16 | CASSSIQGQLNQPQHF
TRBV7-9 | 11 | CASSLTNEQYF
TRBV9 | 15 | CASSVTGGAGETQYF
TRBV30 | 11 | CAWGGLDTQYF
TRBV11-2 | 15 | CASSPERSSGNTIYF
TRBV27 | 15 | CASSLISGTPDTQYF
TRBV27 | 16 | CASSLTGLGLYNEQFF
TRBV6-1 | 11 | CASNHNGGYTF
TRBV5-1 | 14 | CASSSTTGTGELFF
TRBV5-8 | 17 | CASSLGTGGRTNEKLFF
TRBV7-2 | 15 | CASSLPDIGKETQYF
TRBV9 | 14 | CASSVGVDQETQYF
TRBV5-4 | 16 | CASSPPGLATTYEQYF
TRBV28 | 14 | CASSWVDVKYGYTF
TRBV5-4 | 14 | CASSLVSGGIEAFF
TRBV9 | 16 | CASSVTDGGDTDTQYF
TRBV5-1 | 15 | CASSQDPGKDYGYTF
TRBV7-8 | 14 | CASSSGTGGYEQYF
TRBV9 | 16 | CASSASGQFSGNTIYF
TRBV6-1 | 15 | CASSETGPITGELFF
TRBV7-6 | 13 | CASSLSAPETQYF
TRBV11-2 | 17 | CASSLGALSGGGEKLFF
TRBV7-8 | 20 | CASSRTKIPGQGSNTGELFF
TRBV28 | 14 | CASSPAGIAGELFF
TRBV28 | 15 | CASSFAGNSNQPQHF
TRBV6-1 | 12 | CASRGTNYGYTF
TRBV10-2 | 13 | CASSDGGTGELFF
TRBV30 | 14 | CAWGSLAGTGELFF
TRBV19 | 15 | CASSISTAANTEAFF
TRBV7-8 | 13 | CAGSSQNSYEQYF
TRBV28 | 12 | CASSLRAEEQFF
TRBV7-9 | 15 | CASSSLRGRLGEQYF
TRBV4-1 | 14 | CASSQFIRNTEAFF
TRBV7-6 | 16 | CASSSRGLPNTGELFF
TRBV5-6 | 16 | CASSLGNTGGNYGYTF
TRBV10-2 | 13 | CAREDRGLCEQYF
TRBV7-2 | 11 | CASSLGIAAFF
TRBV7-6 | 15 | CASSPSGRPYNEQFF
TRBV5-1 | 15 | CASGLRTGGYYEQYF
TRBV5-1 | 14 | CASKGTSGANVLTF
TRBV5-6 | 13 | CASSLTGDWPQHF
TRBV6-6 | 13 | CASSRPATDTQYF
TRBV27 | 15 | CASSNRASGRTEAFF
TRBV12-5 | 15 | CASGQRQGDGEKLFF
TRBV4-1 | 14 | CASSQDAGGEELFF
TRBV11-2 | 14 | CASSFARITGELFF
TRBV18 | 16 | CASRGQRVMYQETQYF